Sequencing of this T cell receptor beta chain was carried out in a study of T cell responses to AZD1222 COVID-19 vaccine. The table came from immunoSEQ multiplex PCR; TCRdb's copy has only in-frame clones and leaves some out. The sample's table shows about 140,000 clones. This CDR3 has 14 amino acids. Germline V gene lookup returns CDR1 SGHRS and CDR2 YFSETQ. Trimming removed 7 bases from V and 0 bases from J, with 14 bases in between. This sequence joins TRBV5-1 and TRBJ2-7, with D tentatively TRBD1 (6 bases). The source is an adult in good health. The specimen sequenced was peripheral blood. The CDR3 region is CASSQQGLSYEQYF. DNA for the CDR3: TGCGCCAGCTCCCAACAGGGCCTCTCCTACGAGCAGTACTTC.